These T cell receptor beta chains were read from a single sample in a study of cytomegalovirus exposure and HLA in healthy donors. The table came from immunoSEQ multiplex PCR; TCRdb's copy has only in-frame clones and leaves some out. The data show over 150,000 clones, about 89% seen once. Sequenced sample: PBMCs. These receptors were obtained from a woman between 18 and 30 years old in good health and CMV-seropositive. Each CDR3 is given with its conserved first and last residue. The order of the fields is clone size, D gene, V gene, J gene, CDR3 DNA, CDR3 protein. The D gene is left open where the match is weak. Part of the rows lack a size; the others show once, few, many or a class for expanded clones.

once	NA	TRBV5-8	TRBJ1-6	TGTGCCAGCAGCCCCTCCCAATTAGGGGCGAGGAATTCACCCCTCCACTTT	CASSPSQLGARNSPLHF
NA	TRBD2	TRBV11-2	TRBJ2-1	TGTGCCAGCAGCTTAGATGAGAGGTGGGCGGGACTAGCATACAATGAGCAGTTCTTC	CASSLDERWAGLAYNEQFF
NA	NA	TRBV4-3	TRBJ1-1	TGCGCCAGCAGCCCGACTCCAGGGGTGAACACTGAAGCTTTCTTT	CASSPTPGVNTEAFF
NA	TRBD2	TRBV5-1	TRBJ2-1	TGCGCCAGCAGCTTGGGCCGGGGGACGGTTCGGACTAGCAGACACAATGAGCAGTTCTTC	CASSLGRGTVRTSRHNEQFF
NA	TRBD1	TRBV28	TRBJ2-7	TGTGCCAGCAGCGGGGACAGGGCGCATTCCTACGAGCAGTACTTC	CASSGDRAHSYEQYF
NA	TRBD2	TRBV10-3	TRBJ2-1	TGTGCCATCAGTTTCACCACACTAGCGGGGGGGGACAATGAGCAGTTCTTC	CAISFTTLAGGDNEQFF
NA	TRBD1	TRBV6-1	TRBJ1-2	TGTGCCAGCAGTGAAGCGCGGGGTACAGGGGGAGGCTACACCTTC	CASSEARGTGGGYTF
NA	TRBD1	TRBV25-1	TRBJ2-2	TGTGCCAGCAGCCGGACAGGGAACACCGGGGAGCTGTTTTTT	CASSRTGNTGELFF
NA	TRBD1	TRBV28	TRBJ2-7	TGTGCCAGCAGTTTGCCCATTCAAACAGGGGCCGAGCAGTACTTC	CASSLPIQTGAEQYF
NA	TRBD2	TRBV6-4	TRBJ2-3	TGTGCCAGCGCTCGAGCGGGAGGGGGCACAGATACGCAGTATTTT	CASARAGGGTDTQYF
NA	NA	TRBV5-6	TRBJ1-1	TGTGCCAGCAGCTTGGTGGCAGCTGAAGCTTTCTTT	CASSLVAAEAFF
NA	TRBD1	TRBV6-1	TRBJ1-4	TGTGCCAGCAGTGGGGGGACAGGGGGCAGAGGGGGAAAACTGTTTTTT	CASSGGTGGRGGKLFF
NA	NA	TRBV27	TRBJ2-7	TGTGCCAGCAGTTACTCGGGACTTTCTGTTTACGAGCAGTACTTC	CASSYSGLSVYEQYF
NA	TRBD1	TRBV2	TRBJ1-2	TGTGCCAGCAGTACTAGACAGGGAATTAACTATGGCTACACCTTC	CASSTRQGINYGYTF
NA	NA	TRBV11-1	TRBJ1-5	TGTGCCAGCAGCTTGGGGCAGCATCAGCCCCAGCATTTT	CASSLGQHQPQHF
NA	NA	TRBV5-6	TRBJ1-1	TGTGCCAGCAGCTTGGACTTCAGGGGAGCCACTGAAGCTTTCTTT	CASSLDFRGATEAFF
NA	TRBD1	TRBV19	TRBJ2-7	TGTGCCAGCGCGACAGGGGGCGCCTCCTACGAGCAGTACTTC	CASATGGASYEQYF
NA	NA	TRBV15	TRBJ2-1	TGTGCCACCAGCAGAGATAGGGGGAACAATGAGCAGTTCTTC	CATSRDRGNNEQFF
NA	NA	TRBV27	TRBJ2-5	TGTGCCAGCAGTCCCGAGTACCAAGAGACCCAGTACTTC	CASSPEYQETQYF
NA	NA	TRBV7-6	TRBJ2-1	TGTGCCAGCAGCTTAGGGCGGGGGCCGTACAATGAGCAGTTCTTC	CASSLGRGPYNEQFF
few	TRBD2	TRBV4-3	TRBJ2-7	TGCGCCAGCAGACGACTAGCGGGGTACTACGAGCAGTACTTC	CASRRLAGYYEQYF
NA	NA	TRBV4-3	TRBJ2-3	TGCGCCAGCAGCCAAGAAAAGCTCCTCACAGATACGCAGTATTTT	CASSQEKLLTDTQYF
NA	NA	TRBV28	TRBJ2-6	TGTGCCAGCAGTAACTCTGGTGGGGCCAACGTCCTGACTTTC	CASSNSGGANVLTF
NA	TRBD2	TRBV12-5	TRBJ2-7	TGTGCTAGTGGTTTGTATCGATCACTCGGCGGGGGGTCCTCCTACGAGCAGTACTTC	CASGLYRSLGGGSSYEQYF
once	TRBD1	TRBV7-2	TRBJ1-4	TGTGCCAGCAGCTTGTCGGGACAGGGTACCGGGCTGTTTTTT	CASSLSGQGTGLFF
NA	NA	TRBV19	TRBJ2-3	TGTGCCAGTAGTCAGGGGAGCGGGATTCGCACAGATACGCAGTATTTT	CASSQGSGIRTDTQYF
NA	NA	TRBV4-2	TRBJ2-3	TGTGCCAGCAGCCAAGAATCAGGCGGGGGCCCAGATACGCAGTATTTT	CASSQESGGGPDTQYF
few	NA	TRBV19	TRBJ2-1	TGTGCCAGTAGTATGCCCAGGGGGGCTAGCTCCTACAATGAGCAGTTCTTC	CASSMPRGASSYNEQFF
many	TRBD2	TRBV28	TRBJ2-7	TGTGCCAGCAGTTTAGCGGGGGGGAGGTTGTACGAGCAGTACTTC	CASSLAGGRLYEQYF
NA	TRBD1	TRBV2	TRBJ2-7	TGTGCCAGCAGACCCCCGGGGGACAGGCTATCTGGCGAGCAGTACTTC	CASRPPGDRLSGEQYF
NA	NA	TRBV11-2	TRBJ2-1	TGTGCCAGCAGCCTCATGGGGAGCTACAATGAGCAGTTCTTC	CASSLMGSYNEQFF
NA	NA	TRBV19	TRBJ2-3	TGTGCCAGTAGGGTTCGGGGAACAGATACGCAGTATTTT	CASRVRGTDTQYF
NA	NA	TRBV18	TRBJ2-3	TGTGCCAGCTCACCCCTCCCCAGGGCGAACACAGATACGCAGTATTTT	CASSPLPRANTDTQYF
NA	TRBD2	TRBV28	TRBJ2-3	TGTGCCAGCAGTTCAGCGGGAGGGGACACAGATACGCAGTATTTT	CASSSAGGDTDTQYF
NA	NA	TRBV5-1	TRBJ1-2	TGCGCCAGCAGCTTAACGGGAAATCCATATGGCTACACCTTC	CASSLTGNPYGYTF